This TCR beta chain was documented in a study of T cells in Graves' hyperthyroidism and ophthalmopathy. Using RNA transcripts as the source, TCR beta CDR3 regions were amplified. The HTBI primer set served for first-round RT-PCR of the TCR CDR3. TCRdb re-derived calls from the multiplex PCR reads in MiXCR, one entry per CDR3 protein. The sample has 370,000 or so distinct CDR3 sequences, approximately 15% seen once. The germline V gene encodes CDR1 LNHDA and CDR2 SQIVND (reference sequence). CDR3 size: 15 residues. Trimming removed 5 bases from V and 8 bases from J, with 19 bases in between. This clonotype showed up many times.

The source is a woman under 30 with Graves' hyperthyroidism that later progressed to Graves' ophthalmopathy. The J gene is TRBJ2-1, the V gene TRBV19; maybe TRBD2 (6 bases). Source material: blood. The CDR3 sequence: CASSRPGRRKDEQFF. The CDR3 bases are TGTGCCAGTAGTCGGCCCGGGAGAAGAAAGGATGAGCAGTTCTTC. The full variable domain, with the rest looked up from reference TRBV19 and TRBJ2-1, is DGGITQSPKYLFRKEGQNVTLSCEQNLNHDAMYWYRQDPGQGLRLIYYSQIVNDFQKGDIAEGYSVSREKKESFPLTVTSAQKNPTAFYLCASSRPGRRKDEQFFGPGTRLTVL.